A single sample gave rise to the 10 T cell receptor beta chains below, sequenced in a study of blood T cell dynamics during melanoma immunotherapy. The time point is: pre-treatment baseline. Libraries were prepared by immunoSEQ multiplex PCR; TCRdb keeps only in-frame clonotypes and omits some of them. The sample lists 6,000 to 8,000 clones, around 82% occurring once. The source material was blood, sampled from a patient treated with checkpoint blockade. The receptors come from a human donor with melanoma.

As DNA, the CDR3 is TGTGCCAGCAGTTTTTCTAAGGGGGCGGGGCAGCCCCAGCATTTT. Its protein is CASSFSKGAGQPQHF. The chain carries TRBV27 and TRBJ1-5; TRBD1 agrees at 7 bases. CDR3 length: 15 residues. Trimming took 3 bases from V and 7 from J; bases not matched to a gene: 9. The V gene's germline CDR1 is MNHEY and CDR2 SMNVEV (reference sequence).

The V call is TRBV6-5, the J call TRBJ2-5, with D perhaps TRBD1 or TRBD2 (6 bases each). The CDR3 is 14 residues long. Per germline, CDR1 MNHEY and CDR2 SVGAGI. V was cut by 6 bases and J by 5 bases, with 16 bases left in between. The CDR3 loop reads CASRDNGGRETQYF. The CDR3 coding sequence is TGTGCCAGCAGGGACAACGGGGGCCGGGAGACCCAGTACTTC.

The J gene is TRBJ1-1, the V gene TRBV4-2, with a weak D call TRBD1 (6 bases). V was shortened by 3 bases and J by 1 base, with 12 bases between the two germline ends. The CDR3 sequence is 15 residues long. In germline, CDR1 is LGHNA, CDR2 YNFKEQ. The CDR3 spells CASSQSQGENTEAFF. DNA of the CDR3: TGTGCCAGCAGCCAGTCACAGGGAGAGAACACTGAAGCTTTCTTT.

V is TRBV4-1 and J is TRBJ1-1, with TRBD1 identical over 7 bases. J lost 1 base, V lost 4 bases, and 0 bases had no gene match. Germline CDR1 MGHRA, CDR2 YSYEKL. The CDR3 is 13 residues long. This CDR3 is CASSRTGNTEAFF. For the CDR3, the DNA is TGCGCCAGCAGCCGGACAGGGAACACTGAAGCTTTCTTT.

Notes on this clone: One junction end disagrees with the germline gene, perhaps due to a read error. J is TRBJ2-5 and V is TRBV7-2; 9 bases align to TRBD1. The DNA end favors TRBJ2-7, so the J call may be wrong. Per germline, CDR1 SGHTA and CDR2 FQGNSA. The CDR3 loop spans 16 amino acids. The CDR3 nucleotides read TGTGCCAGCAGCCTAGCCGTAGGACAGGGGCAGGACGAGCAGTACTTC. It yields the protein CASSLAVGQGQDEQYF.

The rearrangement links TRBV5-4 to TRBJ2-7; TRBD1 agrees at 7 bases. This CDR3 spans 14 amino acids. CDR1 SGHNT and CDR2 YYREEE come from the germline V gene (reference sequence). Trimming at V came to 4 bases and at J to 3 bases, leaving 7 bases not matched to a gene. The CDR3 DNA sequence: TGTGCCAGCAGCCGCCCGGGACAGAACTACGAGCAGTACTTC. Translated: CASSRPGQNYEQYF. Full variable domain (rest looked up from reference TRBV5-4 and TRBJ2-7): ETGVTQSPTHLIKTRGQQVTLRCSSQSGHNTVSWYQQALGQGPQFIFQYYREEENGRGNFPPRFSGLQFPNYSSELNVNALELDDSALYLCASSRPGQNYEQYFGPGTRLTVT.

The J gene is TRBJ2-7, the V gene TRBV7-9; D possibly corresponds to TRBD1 (5 bases). The V gene's germline CDR1 is SEHNR and CDR2 FQNEAQ (reference sequence). The ends were cut back, 5 bases at V and 2 bases at J, with 10 bases in the middle. CDR3 size: 13 residues. The CDR3 spells CASSPDRAYEQYF. In DNA, the CDR3 is TGTGCCAGCAGCCCAGACAGAGCCTACGAGCAGTACTTC.

The chain carries TRBV19 and TRBJ2-7; TRBD1 aligns across 10 bases. Germline V gene data show CDR1 as LNHDA and CDR2 as SQIVND (reference sequence). V lost 6 bases, J lost 7 bases, and 12 bases stayed unmatched. The CDR3 contains 15 residues. The CDR3 bases are TGTGCCAGTAGCCTACTCGGACAGGGGGTGATGGAGCAGTACTTC. Its translation is CASSLLGQGVMEQYF.

The V gene is TRBV19, the J gene TRBJ1-2, with D tentatively TRBD1 (6 bases). This CDR3 comprises 14 residues. Germline CDR1 is LNHDA and CDR2 is SQIVND (reference sequence). V was clipped by 6 bases and J by 3 bases, with 14 bases between them. CDR3 sequence (DNA): TGTGCCAGTAGGGGAACAGGGAGGGACTATGGCTACACCTTC. It specifies CASRGTGRDYGYTF.

This chain links TRBV5-1 with TRBJ1-4; 8 bases fit TRBD1. This CDR3 is built from 15 residues. Germline V lookup: CDR1 SGHRS, CDR2 YFSETQ. The junction had 6 bases not matched to a gene; V was cut back by 0 bases and J by 8 bases. The CDR3 spells CASSLGGQGDEKLFF. CDR3 DNA sequence: TGCGCCAGCAGCTTGGGTGGACAGGGAGACGAAAAACTGTTTTTT.